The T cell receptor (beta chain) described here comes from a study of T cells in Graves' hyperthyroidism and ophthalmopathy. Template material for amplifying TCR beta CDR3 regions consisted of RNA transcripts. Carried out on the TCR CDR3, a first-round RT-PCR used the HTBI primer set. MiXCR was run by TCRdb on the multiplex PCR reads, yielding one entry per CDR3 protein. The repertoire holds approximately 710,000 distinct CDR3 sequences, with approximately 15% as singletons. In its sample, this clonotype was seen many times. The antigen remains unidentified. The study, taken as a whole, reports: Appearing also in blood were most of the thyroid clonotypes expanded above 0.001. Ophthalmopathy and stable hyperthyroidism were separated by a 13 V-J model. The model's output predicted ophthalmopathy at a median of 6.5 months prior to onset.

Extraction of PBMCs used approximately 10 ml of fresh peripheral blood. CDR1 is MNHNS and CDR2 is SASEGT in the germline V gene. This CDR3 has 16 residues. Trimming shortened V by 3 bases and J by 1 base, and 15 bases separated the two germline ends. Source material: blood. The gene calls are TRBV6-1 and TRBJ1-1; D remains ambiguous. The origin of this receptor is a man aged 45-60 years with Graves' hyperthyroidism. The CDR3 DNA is TGTGCCAGCAGTGATTTGGGGTCAAGACCGAACACTGAAGCTTTCTTT. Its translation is CASSDLGSRPNTEAFF.